The next 6 T cell receptor beta chains were all read from a single sample in a study of Graves' ophthalmopathy and Graves' hyperthyroidism. Beta-chain TCR CDR3 regions were amplified from RNA transcripts. Amplification began with first-round RT-PCR using HTBI primers, then second-round multiplex PCR was performed. TCRdb itself ran the multiplex PCR reads through MiXCR, one entry per CDR3 protein. The sample consists of a few hundred thousand distinct CDR3 sequences, just over 15% of them appearing once. Material: peripheral blood. All receptors derive from a woman between 18 and 30 years old with stable Graves' hyperthyroidism.

This clonotype came up many times. CDR3 nucleotides: TGCAGTGCTACGGGACAGGGTTCCGAGACCCAGTACTTC. It yields the protein CSATGQGSETQYF. The rearrangement uses TRBV20-1 and TRBJ2-5; 9 bases align to TRBD1. Trimming at V came to 4 bases and at J to 5 bases, leaving 5 bases not matched to a gene. The germline V gene has CDR1 DFQATT and CDR2 SNEGSKA (reference sequence). This CDR3 is 13 amino acids long.

This clonotype was picked up many times. This chain connects TRBV6-2 or TRBV6-3 to TRBJ1-1, with 9 bases lining up with TRBD1. Germline CDR1 is MNHEY and CDR2 is SVGEGT. The V and J ends lost 2 bases and 4 bases, in that order; junction bases with no gene match: 5. CDR3 length: 15 amino acids. Here the CDR3 DNA reads TGTGCCAGCAGTTACCCGGGACAGGGCACCACTGAAGCTTTCTTT. Translated, it gives CASSYPGQGTTEAFF.

This clonotype was counted ten times or more. This chain links TRBV6-2 or TRBV6-3 with TRBJ2-5, with 8 bases that match TRBD1. Germline V CDR1 and CDR2: MNHEY, SVGEGT. There are 16 residues in the CDR3. The ends lost 7 bases at V and 4 bases at J; junction bases unmatched: 14. The CDR3 sequence is CASTHSGQGERETQYF. Written as DNA, the CDR3 is TGTGCCAGCACCCATTCCGGACAGGGAGAGCGAGAGACCCAGTACTTC.

This chain uses TRBV15 with TRBJ1-1, with no clear D. The CDR3 length is 17 residues. The germline V gene has CDR1 LNHNV and CDR2 YYDKDF (reference sequence). Trimming removed 2 bases from V and 0 bases from J, with 16 bases in between. Written as DNA, the CDR3 is TGTGCCACCAGCAGAATGTTAGGGTTTCTCATGAACACTGAAGCTTTCTTT. Protein product: CATSRMLGFLMNTEAFF.

Many counts were recorded for this clonotype. This chain links TRBV12-3 or TRBV12-4 with TRBJ1-2; the match to TRBD1 covers 10 bases. CDR3 length: 15 residues. V gave up 6 bases and J gave up 0 bases; unmatched junction bases: 4. In DNA form, the CDR3 reads TGTGCCAGCAGGACAGGGGGCAGAGCTAACTATGGCTACACCTTC. Its protein product is CASRTGGRANYGYTF.

The chain has TRBV12-3 or TRBV12-4 and TRBJ2-3, with TRBD2 matching 8 bases. Trimming cost V 3 bases and J 5 bases; bases outside gene matches: 10. This CDR3 has 16 amino acids. Written as DNA, the CDR3 is TGTGCCAGCAGTTTTTCGGCGGGGGGCTTGCGAGATACGCAGTATTTT. Translated: CASSFSAGGLRDTQYF.